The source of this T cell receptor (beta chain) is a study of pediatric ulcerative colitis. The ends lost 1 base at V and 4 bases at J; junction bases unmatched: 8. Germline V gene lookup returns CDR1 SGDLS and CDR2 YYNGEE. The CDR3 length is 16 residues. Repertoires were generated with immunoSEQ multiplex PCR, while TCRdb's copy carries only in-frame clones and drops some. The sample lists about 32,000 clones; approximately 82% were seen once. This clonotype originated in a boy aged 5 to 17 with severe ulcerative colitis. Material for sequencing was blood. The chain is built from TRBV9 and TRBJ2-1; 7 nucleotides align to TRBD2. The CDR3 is CASSVTETAGYNEQFF. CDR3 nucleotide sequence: TGTGCCAGCAGCGTAACGGAGACAGCGGGGTACAATGAGCAGTTCTTC.